This T cell receptor (beta chain) was sequenced for a study of T and B cells in COVID-19 patients. Study-wide points: Exclusive to the recovered cohort were approximately 2,300 TCR clusters, around 31 of them with low generation probability.

By frequency in the sample, this clonotype is medium-sized. The target antigen is unknown. The CDR3 covers 16 residues. Trimming stripped 2 bases from V and 4 bases from J, with 16 bases between. Germline V gene sequence: CDR1 LNHDA, CDR2 SQIVND (reference sequence). From blood, roughly 250-550 ng of genomic DNA served as TRB template. TRB rearrangements were amplified by multiplex PCR with BIOMED2 TRB-A/B primers. TCRdb ran MiXCR on the multiplex PCR reads and lists one entry per CDR3 protein. The sample lists about 22,000 distinct CDR3 sequences; roughly 29% were seen once. Source material: blood. The gene calls are TRBV19 and TRBJ2-3; D not resolved. The sequence was obtained from a human donor who had recovered from COVID-19. CDR3 coding DNA: TGTGCCAGTAGTATAATGATGGCCTCCGGCGCAGATACGCAGTATTTT. Translation: CASSIMMASGADTQYF.